The T cell receptor beta chain under discussion was sequenced for a study of metastatic and nonmetastatic thyroid tumors. About the study: Where malignant and benign thyroid patients were concerned, repertoires were compared across blood and tumor or nodule tissue.

With 5 bases clipped from V and 5 bases from J, the junction kept 7 bases outside the gene matches. CDR3 length: 16 residues. Per the germline V gene, CDR1 is LGHNA and CDR2 is YNFKEQ. Through MiXCR, TCRdb re-clonotyped the PCR reads. The table has around 42,000 clones, 10% to 12% seen once; the top ten hold around a quarter. Every patient underwent thyroid surgery untreated. At least ten counts were recorded for this clone. The chain employs TRBV4-2 and TRBJ2-3; 13 bases align to TRBD2. The sequence was obtained from a female donor with papillary thyroid cancer or a benign thyroid nodule (not recorded which). Some clones in this sample may be carry-over from other donors' samples. Material: blood. Here the CDR3 DNA reads TGTGCCAGCAGCAAACCGGGACTAGCGGGAAAAGATACGCAGTATTTT. It is translated as CASSKPGLAGKDTQYF.